The 15 T cell receptor beta chains below all came from one sample that was sequenced in a study of T cells in Graves' hyperthyroidism and ophthalmopathy. RNA transcripts provided the source from which TCR beta CDR3 regions were amplified. Primed by the HTBI set, a first-round RT-PCR was run on the TCR CDR3. TCRdb redid the calling of the multiplex PCR reads with MiXCR, one entry per CDR3 protein. The sample has 250,000 to 300,000 distinct CDR3 sequences; roughly 15% are singletons. The sequenced sample consisted of blood. These receptors were collected from a woman in her forties with Graves' hyperthyroidism.

The table lists this clonotype with many counts. The chain combines TRBV3-1 with TRBJ1-6, with D hard to call. Germline V CDR1 and CDR2: LGHDT, YNNKEL (reference sequence). The CDR3 has 15 residues. V was shortened by 1 base and J by 8 bases, with 12 bases between the two germline ends. The CDR3 sequence is CASSQAKPGHSPLHF. CDR3 sequence (DNA): TGTGCCAGCAGCCAAGCAAAACCCGGACATTCACCCCTCCACTTT.

The V and J genes are TRBV29-1 and TRBJ1-2; possible D gene TRBD1, 5 bases. Germline CDR1 reads SQVTM; CDR2 reads ANQGSEA. With 4 bases removed from V and 4 bases from J, the gap between germline ends came to 10 bases. This CDR3 contains 12 residues. CDR3 nucleotides: TGCAGCGTTGGCGAGGGGAGCTATGGCTACACCTTC. It specifies CSVGEGSYGYTF. Complete variable domain (other parts from reference TRBV29-1 and TRBJ1-2): SAVISQKPSRDICQRGTSLTIQCQVDSQVTMMFWYRQQPGQSLTLIATANQGSEATYESGFVIDKFPISRPNLTFSTLTVSNMSPEDSSIYLCSVGEGSYGYTFGSGTRLTVV.

This clonotype has a count of ten or more. The V gene is TRBV5-1, the J gene TRBJ1-1; weak D call: TRBD1 (5 bases). Trimming pared 9 bases from V and 1 base from J, leaving 13 bases between. CDR3 length: 13 amino acids. Germline CDR1 reads SGHRS; CDR2 reads YFSETQ. CDR3 nucleotide sequence: TGCGCCACCAGGGTCGACGGGAACACTGAAGCTTTCTTT. It is translated as CATRVDGNTEAFF.

This clonotype came up many times. This chain joins TRBV10-2 and TRBJ2-2; no firm D call. In germline, CDR1 is WSHSY, CDR2 SAAADI. Trimming shortened V by 10 bases and J by 9 bases, and 9 bases separated the two germline ends. The CDR3 consists of 10 residues. The CDR3 bases are TGCGCCACCTATGGCAGGGAGCTGTTTTTT. Its translation is CATYGRELFF.

This clonotype was seen ten or more times. The CDR3 region has the DNA TGTGCCAGCAGCCCACGACAGGGGCTCTGCCCGAACACTGAAGCTTTCTTT. Protein product: CASSPRQGLCPNTEAFF. The gene calls are TRBV7-3 and TRBJ1-1, with 8 positions matching TRBD1. With 5 bases clipped from V and 1 base from J, the junction kept 12 bases outside the gene matches. Germline V CDR1 and CDR2: SGHTA, FQGTGA. The CDR3 runs to 17 residues.

The rearrangement joins TRBV13 to TRBJ2-2; TRBD2 aligns across 14 bases. Germline loops: CDR1 PRHDT, CDR2 FYEKMQ (reference sequence). Trimming at V came to 5 bases and at J to 6 bases, leaving 8 bases not matched to a gene. CDR3 length: 17 amino acids. The CDR3 nucleotides read TGTGCCAGCAGCCCACAGACTAGCGGGAGGGCCGCCGGGGAGCTGTTTTTT. This gives the protein CASSPQTSGRAAGELFF.

The sample holds many counts of this clonotype. V gene TRBV11-3 combines with J gene TRBJ2-3, with 8 bases that match TRBD1. The germline V gene encodes CDR1 SGHNT and CDR2 YENEEA. Unmatched junction bases numbered 5, after V lost 3 bases and J lost 3 bases. This CDR3 contains 15 residues. The DNA of the CDR3 is TGTGCCAGCAGCTTGACGGACAGGGTTACAGATACGCAGTATTTT. Translation gives CASSLTDRVTDTQYF.

This clonotype was seen at least ten times. This chain links TRBV5-1 with TRBJ1-1; weak D call: TRBD1 (6 bases). Germline values: CDR1 SGHRS, CDR2 YFSETQ. The CDR3 length is 15 residues. Trimming pared 0 bases from V and 4 bases from J, leaving 13 bases between. CDR3 nucleotide sequence: TGCGCCAGCAGCTTGGAGGGGGGTGTGGGCACTGAAGCTTTCTTT. Protein sequence: CASSLEGGVGTEAFF.

The chain couples TRBV18 to TRBJ1-5; no reliable D call. The V end was cut by 5 bases, the J end by 0 bases, with 8 bases between. Germline-derived CDR1 and CDR2 are KGHSH and LQKENI. The CDR3 contains 14 residues. The CDR3 region has the DNA TGTGCCAGCTCAGTAAGTGTTAGCAATCAGCCCCAGCATTTT. Protein product: CASSVSVSNQPQHF.

V is TRBV19 and J is TRBJ2-1, with TRBD2 matching 11 bases. Per germline, CDR1 LNHDA and CDR2 SQIVND (reference sequence). Trimming removed 3 bases from V and 2 bases from J; junction bases left unmatched: 0. CDR3 length equals 15 residues. The CDR3 protein is CASSMTSGAYNEQFF. Here the CDR3 DNA reads TGTGCCAGTAGTATGACTAGCGGGGCCTACAATGAGCAGTTCTTC.

The chain carries TRBV18 and TRBJ1-3; D remains unclear. Germline loops: CDR1 KGHSH, CDR2 LQKENI. V was pared by 6 bases and J by 3 bases, with 15 bases between. The CDR3 length is 15 residues. This chain's CDR3 is CASSPTTGGGNTIYF. CDR3 DNA: TGTGCCAGCTCTCCGACTACGGGTGGTGGAAACACCATATATTTT. Based on the CDR3 plus reference TRBV18 and TRBJ1-3, the full variable domain is NAGVMQNPRHLVRRRGQEARLRCSPMKGHSHVYWYRQLPEEGLKFMVYLQKENIIDESGMPKERFSAEFPKEGPSILRIQQVVRGDSAAYFCASSPTTGGGNTIYFGEGSWLTVV.

This clonotype was detected many times. V gene TRBV7-8 combines with J gene TRBJ2-7, with D hard to call. The CDR3 spans 14 residues. The germline CDR1 and CDR2 sequences are SGHVS and FQNEAQ. Between the trimmed V and J ends, which lost 1 base and 6 bases, there was a span of 13 bases. In DNA form, the CDR3 reads TGTGCCAGCAGCTTAGAACAAAATCAGAGCGAGCAGTACTTC. It yields the protein CASSLEQNQSEQYF.

This clonotype has a count of ten or more. The chain couples TRBV28 to TRBJ2-1; no firm D call. The CDR3 sequence is 12 residues long. V lost 3 bases, J lost 6 bases, and 6 bases lay in between. Per germline, CDR1 MDHEN and CDR2 SYDVKM. The DNA of the CDR3 is TGTGCCAGCAGTTTTTCGGGCAATGAGCAGTTCTTC. As protein: CASSFSGNEQFF. Full variable domain (rest looked up from reference TRBV28 and TRBJ2-1): DVKVTQSSRYLVKRTGEKVFLECVQDMDHENMFWYRQDPGLGLRLIYFSYDVKMKEKGDIPEGYSVSREKKERFSLILESASTNQTSMYLCASSFSGNEQFFGPGTRLTVL.

This clonotype showed up many times. The chain recombines TRBV6-1 with TRBJ2-3; no firm D call. V was clipped by 4 bases and J by 5 bases, with 16 bases between them. The CDR3 has 15 residues. Germline V gene data show CDR1 as MNHNS and CDR2 as SASEGT. The CDR3 DNA sequence: TGTGCCAGCAGTGCCCACGTACCGCCCGGAGATACGCAGTATTTT. It encodes CASSAHVPPGDTQYF.

Remarks on this clonotype: In this CDR3 the conserved last residue, phenylalanine or tryptophan, is missing, so a read error is likely. This chain links TRBV29-1 with TRBJ2-3; 16 bases are a match to TRBD2. The CDR3 is made up of 17 amino acids. Unmatched junction bases numbered 7, after V lost 6 bases and J lost 1 base. Germline V gives CDR1 SQVTM, CDR2 ANQGSEA. The CDR3 DNA reads TGCAGCGTCCGGGGGACTAGCGGGAGGGTAGGCACAGATACGCAGTATTCT. Its protein is CSVRGTSGRVGTDTQYS.